This T cell receptor (beta chain) was captured by sequencing in a study of blood T cell repertoires in COVID-19. Background on the study: The United States, Italy and Spain were the sources of the acute and convalescent COVID-19 samples.

Authors' methods: The authors estimated nucleated cell counts from reference gene primer amplification. Clones were sequenced by immunoSEQ multiplex PCR, and TCRdb holds only the in-frame ones, with some missing. The V and J calls and clone size come from that table; D and trimming were worked out from the DNA. The data hold about 170,000 clones, with approximately 91% observed a single time. What was sequenced was peripheral blood. The receptor's source is a man aged 50-59 years with acute or convalescent COVID-19.

The CDR3 DNA sequence: TGTGCCAGCTCACCCACAGGGCAAGCTTTCTTT. Its translation is CASSPTGQAFF. V usage is TRBV18 and J usage is TRBJ1-1; tentatively, D is TRBD1 (6 bases). The germline gives CDR1 KGHSH, CDR2 LQKENI. This CDR3 is built from 11 residues. V shed 3 bases and J shed 9 bases, with 8 bases lying between them.